A single sample gave rise to the 21 T cell receptor beta chains below, sequenced in a study of neoadjuvant anti-PD-1 for oral cavity cancer. The data were produced by immunoSEQ multiplex PCR, yet TCRdb's version contains in-frame clones alone and is incomplete. This table holds about 14,000 clones, 66% found once. Specimen: PBMCs, collected before nivolumab (anti-PD-1) treatment. The receptors were gathered from a person aged 35-79 years with oral cavity squamous cell carcinoma.

V and J are TRBV19 and TRBJ1-1; no reliable D call. This CDR3 region has 15 residues. CDR1 is LNHDA, CDR2 SQIVND, per germline (reference sequence). The ends were cut back, 6 bases at V and 0 bases at J, with 14 bases in the middle. CDR3 protein: CASRHTEVLNTEAFF. CDR3 DNA: TGTGCCAGTAGGCATACAGAAGTACTGAACACTGAAGCTTTCTTT.

V gene TRBV6-6 combines with J gene TRBJ1-1; a possible D gene is TRBD1 (6 bases). Trimming took off 6 bases at V and 2 bases at J, with 16 bases between the two ends. Germline V gene lookup returns CDR1 MNHNY and CDR2 SVGAGI (reference sequence). This CDR3 is built from 15 residues. CDR3 coding DNA: TGTGCCAGCAGAATCCCTGGGGGCGGCAACACTGAAGCTTTCTTT. Residues: CASRIPGGGNTEAFF.

The chain employs TRBV27 and TRBJ1-5; D possibly corresponds to TRBD1 (6 bases). This CDR3 has 13 residues. With 0 bases removed from V and 11 bases from J, the gap between germline ends came to 11 bases. Per the germline V gene, CDR1 is MNHEY and CDR2 is SMNVEV (reference sequence). CDR3 DNA sequence: TGTGCCAGCAGTTTATCTCGGGGACAAACCCAGCATTTT. Amino acids: CASSLSRGQTQHF.

The sample holds a few counts of this clone. V usage is TRBV6-5 and J usage is TRBJ1-1; the D gene is possibly TRBD1 (6 bases). This CDR3 is built from 15 residues. Germline V gene data show CDR1 as MNHEY and CDR2 as SVGAGI. V lost 6 bases and J lost 3, with 17 bases in between. CDR3 residues: CASRRTATGDTEAFF. Written as DNA, the CDR3 is TGTGCCAGCAGGAGGACAGCAACGGGGGACACTGAAGCTTTCTTT.

V is TRBV7-3 and J is TRBJ2-2; 7 bases line up with TRBD2. Germline CDR1 reads SGHTA; CDR2 reads FQGTGA. The CDR3 sequence is 15 residues long. V gave up 5 bases and J gave up 7 bases; unmatched junction bases: 10. The DNA for the CDR3 is TGTGCCAGCAGCCCCAGGGAGGGGTGGGGCGGGGAGCTGTTTTTT. It is translated as CASSPREGWGGELFF. Filled out from reference TRBV7-3 and TRBJ2-2, the complete variable domain reads GAGVSQTPSNKVTEKGKYVELRCDPISGHTALYWYRQSLGQGPEFLIYFQGTGAADDSGLPNDRFFAVRPEGSVSTLKIQRTERGDSAVYLCASSPREGWGGELFFGEGSRLTVL.

This chain connects TRBV6-1 to TRBJ1-6; no clear D. Germline CDR1 MNHNS, CDR2 SASEGT. The V end was cut by 4 bases, the J end by 2 bases, with 6 bases between. This CDR3 spans 14 amino acids. CDR3 region: CASSAQTYNSPLHF. The CDR3 DNA reads TGTGCCAGCAGTGCTCAGACCTATAATTCACCCCTCCACTTT.

V gene TRBV6-5 combines with J gene TRBJ2-5; the match to TRBD2 covers 7 bases. The germline gives CDR1 MNHEY, CDR2 SVGAGI. V dropped 4 bases and J dropped 5; count of bases not matched to a gene: 10. This CDR3 has 15 amino acids. DNA for the CDR3: TGTGCCAGCAGTTCCGGGAGGATGCAGAAGGAGACCCAGTACTTC. Its protein is CASSSGRMQKETQYF.

The chain uses TRBV11-1 and TRBJ2-1; D perhaps matches TRBD1 (5 bases). Per germline, CDR1 SGHAT and CDR2 FQDESV (reference sequence). CDR3 length: 14 residues. V shed 0 bases and J shed 8 bases, with 11 bases lying between them. The chain's CDR3 is CASSLAGGRDEQFF. The CDR3 DNA reads as TGTGCCAGCAGCTTAGCGGGCGGCAGGGATGAGCAGTTCTTC.

The DNA of the CDR3 is TGTGCCAGCAGTTTCCAGCCTTATAATTCACCCCTCCACTTT. Its translation is CASSFQPYNSPLHF. This chain links TRBV27 with TRBJ1-6, with D unclear. Trimming left V 3 bases short and J 4 bases short, with 7 bases between. This CDR3 comprises 14 residues. CDR1 and CDR2 (germline): MNHEY, SMNVEV (reference sequence).

This clone was seen more than once but under ten times. The genes are TRBV2 and TRBJ2-2; D ambiguous. Germline CDR1 reads SNHLY; CDR2 reads FYNNEI. The germline V and J ends were trimmed by 5 bases and 5 bases, with 9 bases remaining between them. CDR3 length: 13 residues. The CDR3 region is CASSFLETGELFF. The CDR3 DNA follows: TGTGCCAGCAGTTTCTTAGAGACCGGGGAGCTGTTTTTT.

This chain's CDR3 is CASSLRSRGNEQFF. The CDR3 DNA reads TGTGCCAGCAGCTTGAGGTCCCGGGGGAATGAGCAGTTCTTC. The chain links TRBV7-9 to TRBJ2-1; a possible D gene is TRBD2 (6 bases). The V end lost 3 bases, the J end lost 7 bases, and 13 bases lay between the germline ends. CDR1 and CDR2 (germline): SEHNR, FQNEAQ (reference sequence). The CDR3 has 14 residues.

This chain joins TRBV5-1 and TRBJ1-6; TRBD1 aligns across 8 bases. This CDR3 has 14 amino acids. The V gene end was trimmed by 2 bases and the J gene end by 9 bases; junction bases not matched to a gene: 4. Per the germline V gene, CDR1 is SGHRS and CDR2 is YFSETQ. The CDR3 sequence: CASSFDRGSSPLHF. CDR3 DNA sequence: TGCGCCAGCAGCTTCGACAGGGGTAGTTCACCCCTCCACTTT. The complete variable domain, with remaining parts taken from reference TRBV5-1 and TRBJ1-6, reads KAGVTQTPRYLIKTRGQQVTLSCSPISGHRSVSWYQQTPGQGLQFLFEYFSETQRNKGNFPGRFSGRQFSNSRSEMNVSTLELGDSALYLCASSFDRGSSPLHFGNGTRLTVT.

This chain joins TRBV7-6 and TRBJ1-1, with 9 nucleotides matching TRBD1. CDR1 SGHVS and CDR2 FNYEAQ come from the germline V gene. Trimming cost V 5 bases and J 5 bases; bases outside gene matches: 6. The CDR3 sequence is 14 residues long. Written as DNA, the CDR3 is TGTGCCAGCAGCCCCGGACAGGGGAGGACTGAAGCTTTCTTT. Protein sequence: CASSPGQGRTEAFF.

The chain recombines TRBV5-6 with TRBJ2-7, with D possibly TRBD2 on 6 matching bases. The CDR3 sequence is 15 residues long. V was clipped by 2 bases and J by 0 bases, with 12 bases between them. Germline loops: CDR1 SGHDT, CDR2 YYEEEE. CDR3 residues: CASSFRGVSSYEQYF. CDR3 nucleotides: TGTGCCAGCAGCTTTCGCGGGGTTTCCTCCTACGAGCAGTACTTC.

This clone was seen more than once but under ten times. The rearrangement uses TRBV5-4 and TRBJ1-1; TRBD1 might be the D (5 bases). Germline V gene lookup returns CDR1 SGHNT and CDR2 YYREEE (reference sequence). This CDR3 is 14 amino acids long. V was pared by 4 bases and J by 4 bases, with 14 bases between. In DNA, the CDR3 is TGTGCCAGCAGCAGTGGAGGGGTAGTCACTGAAGCTTTCTTT. As protein: CASSSGGVVTEAFF.

The sample holds a few counts of this clone. The J gene is TRBJ1-1, the V gene TRBV5-1; D is undetermined. V was trimmed by 7 bases and J by 1 base, leaving 14 bases between them. This CDR3 is built from 14 residues. CDR1 and CDR2 from the germline V gene are SGHRS and YFSETQ. CDR3 DNA sequence: TGCGCCAGCTCAGCGGGCACAGCGAACACTGAAGCTTTCTTT. It yields the protein CASSAGTANTEAFF. Combining the CDR3 with reference TRBV5-1 and TRBJ1-1 gives the whole variable domain KAGVTQTPRYLIKTRGQQVTLSCSPISGHRSVSWYQQTPGQGLQFLFEYFSETQRNKGNFPGRFSGRQFSNSRSEMNVSTLELGDSALYLCASSAGTANTEAFFGQGTRLTVV.

V is TRBV9 and J is TRBJ2-1; 15 bases line up with TRBD2. The CDR3 consists of 17 residues. With V trimmed by 7 bases and J by 2 bases, 7 bases remained unmatched. Germline CDR1 is SGDLS and CDR2 is YYNGEE. In nucleotides, the CDR3 is TGTGCCAGCTCCTGGACTAGCGGGGGGGCCGCCTACAATGAGCAGTTCTTC. Its protein is CASSWTSGGAAYNEQFF.

This clone was detected a few times. The chain couples TRBV11-2 to TRBJ1-1, with TRBD1 as a possible D gene (5 bases). The CDR3 loop spans 14 amino acids. Trimming shortened V by 1 base and J by 12 bases, and 18 bases separated the two germline ends. Germline V gene data show CDR1 as SGHAT and CDR2 as FQNNGV. CDR3 amino acids: CASSLGWDSLVTFF. As DNA, the CDR3 is TGTGCCAGCAGCTTAGGATGGGACTCCCTCGTGACTTTCTTT.

The chain employs TRBV5-6 and TRBJ2-5, with unresolved D. Deletions cut 0 bases from V and 5 bases from J, with 14 bases between. This CDR3 is built from 15 residues. Per germline, CDR1 SGHDT and CDR2 YYEEEE. This chain's CDR3 is CASSLDTRPWETQYF. The CDR3 DNA follows: TGTGCCAGCAGCTTGGACACCCGGCCGTGGGAGACCCAGTACTTC.

The chain links TRBV18 to TRBJ2-3, with TRBD1 identical over 7 bases. This CDR3 spans 15 amino acids. Germline CDR1 and CDR2: KGHSH and LQKENI. With 5 bases clipped from V and 3 bases from J, the junction kept 8 bases outside the gene matches. The CDR3 sequence: CASSTRQTGTDTQYF. CDR3 nucleotide sequence: TGTGCCAGCTCAACCCGACAGACAGGGACAGATACGCAGTATTTT.

The rearrangement joins TRBV28 to TRBJ1-2; D remains unclear. Germline V gene sequence: CDR1 MDHEN, CDR2 SYDVKM. V lost 6 bases and J lost 4, with 24 bases in between. This CDR3 has 17 residues. This CDR3 is CASSLMYTRERAYGYTF. In nucleotides, the CDR3 is TGTGCCAGCAGCCTTATGTACACAAGGGAACGAGCCTATGGCTACACCTTC.